Listed below are T cell receptor beta chains from one sample, sequenced in a study of cytomegalovirus exposure and HLA in healthy donors. Assay used: immunoSEQ multiplex PCR; TCRdb lists only in-frame clones, some missing. In the table there are approximately 98,000 clones, about 81% of which are singletons. The sequenced material came from PBMCs. These receptors all come from a young man in good health and CMV-seropositive. Both conserved end residues are part of each CDR3. Each record gives: CDR3 DNA, CDR3 protein, J gene, clone size, V gene, D gene. The D gene is left open where the match is weak. The size of a clone is reported for some rows only, either as once, few or many, or as a class for expanded clones.

TGTGCCTGGAGTAGGGGACAGAGCACAGATACGCAGTATTTT CAWSRGQSTDTQYF TRBJ2-3 NA TRBV30 TRBD1
TGCGCCAGCAAAGAGGGACAACCGAACACCGGGGAGCTGTTTTTT CASKEGQPNTGELFF TRBJ2-2 few TRBV5-1 NA
TGTGCCACCAAGCAGCGGGGGGCCCCTGGAGGGACCCAGTACTTC CATKQRGAPGGTQYF TRBJ2-5 NA TRBV2 TRBD2
TGTGCCAGCAGCCAATCGAGAGCGGGGTACACCGGGGAGCTGTTTTTT CASSQSRAGYTGELFF TRBJ2-2 NA TRBV14 TRBD2
TGTGCCAGTAGTATAGATCGGCCGGGGACAGGGTCGGGTCAGCCCCAGCATTTT CASSIDRPGTGSGQPQHF TRBJ1-5 NA TRBV19 TRBD1
TGTGCCAGCGGGGCTGACCGCAATCAGCCCCAGCATTTT CASGADRNQPQHF TRBJ1-5 NA TRBV2 NA
TGTGCCAGCAGCGGCGGGATAAGCAATCAGCCCCAGCATTTT CASSGGISNQPQHF TRBJ1-5 NA TRBV11-2 NA
TGTGCCATCAGTGAGTCCGCTGACATCTCCAATCAGCCCCAGCATTTT CAISESADISNQPQHF TRBJ1-5 NA TRBV10-3 NA
TGTGCCAGCAGCTCAAGGACATCCCCGAACTCTGAAGCTTTCTTT CASSSRTSPNSEAFF TRBJ1-1 NA TRBV7-9 NA
TGTGCCAGCAGCCAAGATGGGACTAGCGGTTCAGAGCAGTACTTC CASSQDGTSGSEQYF TRBJ2-7 NA TRBV14 TRBD2
TGTGCCAGCAGCTTAGGGGGGGGAGGGAGGACCTACGAGCAGTACTTC CASSLGGGGRTYEQYF TRBJ2-7 NA TRBV7-8 TRBD2
TGTGCCAGCAGTTACGCCAGGGGCAATCAGCCCCAGCATTTT CASSYARGNQPQHF TRBJ1-5 NA TRBV6-5 NA
TGCGCCAGCAGCCCGGGTGGAGGGGGGGCCGGTGAGCAGTACTTC CASSPGGGGAGEQYF TRBJ2-7 NA TRBV5-1 NA
TGTGCCAGCAGTGCCTTCACAGGGTCCCCCTACGAGCAGTACTTC CASSAFTGSPYEQYF TRBJ2-7 few TRBV6-1 NA
TGCGCCAGCAGCCCGACGGGACTCCAGAACACTGAAGCTTTCTTT CASSPTGLQNTEAFF TRBJ1-1 few TRBV5-1 NA
TGTGCCACCAGCCGTGCAGGTTCGAACACCGGGGAGCTGTTTTTT CATSRAGSNTGELFF TRBJ2-2 NA TRBV15 NA
TGTGCCAGCAGTTTCCCCTGGGGGGGCTCCTACGAGCAGTACTTC CASSFPWGGSYEQYF TRBJ2-7 few TRBV28 TRBD2
TGTGCCAGCAGCCAGCCGGGACAGTACTATGGCTACACCTTC CASSQPGQYYGYTF TRBJ1-2 NA TRBV4-2 TRBD1
TGTGCCAGCAGTTTAGAGCGTTGGTCCTACGAGCAGTACTTC CASSLERWSYEQYF TRBJ2-7 NA TRBV27 NA
TGTGCCAGCAGTCCAGGGACAGCGGATCTCACCCTCCACTTT CASSPGTADLTLHF TRBJ1-6 NA TRBV27 TRBD1
TGTGCCTGGGGGGAAGGGGGCAATCAGCCCCAGCATTTT CAWGEGGNQPQHF TRBJ1-5 NA TRBV30 NA
TGTGCCAGCAGTACAGGGACAGGTCAATACGAGCAGTACTTC CASSTGTGQYEQYF TRBJ2-7 NA TRBV6-1 TRBD1
TGTGCCAGCTCACCAGTAGTGAACACTGAAGCTTTCTTT CASSPVVNTEAFF TRBJ1-1 NA TRBV18 NA
TGTGCCAGCAGCTTGGATGGGGGACAGGGGAGCCACGAGCAGTACTTC CASSLDGGQGSHEQYF TRBJ2-7 NA TRBV5-6 TRBD1
TGTGCCAGCAGCCCCGGGGGACTTTACGAGCAGTACTTC CASSPGGLYEQYF TRBJ2-7 NA TRBV7-2 NA
TGTGCCAGCAGTCAGATGAACACTGAAGCTTTCTTT CASSQMNTEAFF TRBJ1-1 few TRBV7-6 NA
TGTGCCAGCAGTGAAGCGGTTGAAGCTTTCTTT CASSEAVEAFF TRBJ1-1 NA TRBV6-5 NA
TGTGCCAGCAGTTCATCGGGGGGGGCGAACACCGGGGAGCTGTTTTTT CASSSSGGANTGELFF TRBJ2-2 NA TRBV27 TRBD2
TGTGCCAGCAACAAATCAGGGGGCCCCTATTCTGGAAACACCATATATTTT CASNKSGGPYSGNTIYF TRBJ1-3 NA TRBV7-6 TRBD1
TGTGCCAGCAGTTCCATTGGGGGGTCGGGCGAGCAGTACTTC CASSSIGGSGEQYF TRBJ2-7 NA TRBV27 NA
TGCGCCAGCAGCCAAGATCCGTCCCGGGATTCACCCCTCCACTTT CASSQDPSRDSPLHF TRBJ1-6 once TRBV4-1 NA
TGTGCCAGTAGTCCCAATTGGGGCGTTCAGCCCCAGCATTTT CASSPNWGVQPQHF TRBJ1-5 NA TRBV19 NA
TGCGCCAGCAGTGCGGGAGCTAACTATGGCTACACCTTC CASSAGANYGYTF TRBJ1-2 NA TRBV10-2 NA